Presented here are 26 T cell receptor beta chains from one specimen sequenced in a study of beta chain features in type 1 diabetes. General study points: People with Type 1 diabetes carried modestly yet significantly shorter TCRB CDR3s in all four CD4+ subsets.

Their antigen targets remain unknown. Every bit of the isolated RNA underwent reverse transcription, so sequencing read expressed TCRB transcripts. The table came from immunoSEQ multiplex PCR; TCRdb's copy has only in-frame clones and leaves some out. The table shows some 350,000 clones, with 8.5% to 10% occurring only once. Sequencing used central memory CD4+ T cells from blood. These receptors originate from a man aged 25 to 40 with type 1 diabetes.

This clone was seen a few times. The CDR3 here is CASSFKLVPTGELFF. The CDR3 region has the DNA TGTGCCAGCAGTTTCAAACTTGTTCCCACCGGGGAGCTGTTTTTT. The V gene is TRBV6-6, the J gene TRBJ2-2; D unclear. Trimming removed 4 bases at V and 4 bases at J, with 13 bases between. Germline-derived CDR1 and CDR2 are MNHNY and SVGAGI (reference sequence). CDR3 length equals 15 residues.

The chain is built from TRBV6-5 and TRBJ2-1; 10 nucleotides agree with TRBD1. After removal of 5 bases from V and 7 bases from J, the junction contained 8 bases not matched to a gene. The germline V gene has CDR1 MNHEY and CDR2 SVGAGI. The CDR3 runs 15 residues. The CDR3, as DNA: TGTGCCAGCAGTACGACAGGGGGCTTTGTAAATGAGCAGTTCTTC. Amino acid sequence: CASSTTGGFVNEQFF.

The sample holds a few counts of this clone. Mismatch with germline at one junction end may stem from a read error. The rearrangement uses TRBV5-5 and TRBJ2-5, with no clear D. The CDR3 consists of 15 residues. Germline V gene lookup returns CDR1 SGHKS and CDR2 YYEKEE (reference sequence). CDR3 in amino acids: CASSQELATQETQYF. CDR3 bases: TGCGCCAGCAGCCAAGAGTTGGCTACCCAAGAGACCCAGTACTTC. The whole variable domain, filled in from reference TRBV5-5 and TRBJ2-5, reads DAGVTQSPTHLIKTRGQQVTLRCSPISGHKSVSWYQQVLGQGPQFIFQYYEKEERGRGNFPDRFSARQFPNYSSELNVNALLLGDSALYLCASSQELATQETQYFGPGTRLLVL.

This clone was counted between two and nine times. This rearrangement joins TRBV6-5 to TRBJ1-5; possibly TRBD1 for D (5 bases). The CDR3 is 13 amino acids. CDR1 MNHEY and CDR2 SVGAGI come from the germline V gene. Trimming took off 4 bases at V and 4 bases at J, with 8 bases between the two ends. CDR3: CASSLRGNQPQHF. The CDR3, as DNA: TGTGCCAGCAGTTTACGGGGGAATCAGCCCCAGCATTTT.

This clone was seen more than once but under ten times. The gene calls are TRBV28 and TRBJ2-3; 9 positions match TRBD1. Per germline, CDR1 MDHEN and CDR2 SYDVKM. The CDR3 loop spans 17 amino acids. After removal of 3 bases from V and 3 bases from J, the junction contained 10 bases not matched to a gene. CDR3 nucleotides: TGTGCCAGCAGTTTGTCTCCCGGGACAGGGAGGACAGATACGCAGTATTTT. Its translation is CASSLSPGTGRTDTQYF.

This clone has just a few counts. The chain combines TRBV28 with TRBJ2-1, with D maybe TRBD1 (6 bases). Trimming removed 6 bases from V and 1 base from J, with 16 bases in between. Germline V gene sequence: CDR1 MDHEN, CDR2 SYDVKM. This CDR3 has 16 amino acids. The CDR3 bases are TGTGCCAGCAGCCCTACAGGGTTCCAATCCTACAATGAGCAGTTCTTC. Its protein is CASSPTGFQSYNEQFF.

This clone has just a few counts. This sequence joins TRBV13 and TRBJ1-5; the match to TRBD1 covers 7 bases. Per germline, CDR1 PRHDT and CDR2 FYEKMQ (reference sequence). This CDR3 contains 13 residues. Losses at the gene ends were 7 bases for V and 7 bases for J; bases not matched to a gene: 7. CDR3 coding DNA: TGTGCCAGCAATGAGGGGGCAAAGCAGCCCCAGCATTTT. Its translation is CASNEGAKQPQHF.

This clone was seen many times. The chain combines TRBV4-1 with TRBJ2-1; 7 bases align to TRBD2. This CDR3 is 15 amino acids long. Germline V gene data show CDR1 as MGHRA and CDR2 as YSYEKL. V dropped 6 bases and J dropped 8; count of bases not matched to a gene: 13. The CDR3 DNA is TGCGCCAGCAGAAGGAGCGGGATCAAGGACGATGAGCAGTTCTTC. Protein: CASRRSGIKDDEQFF.

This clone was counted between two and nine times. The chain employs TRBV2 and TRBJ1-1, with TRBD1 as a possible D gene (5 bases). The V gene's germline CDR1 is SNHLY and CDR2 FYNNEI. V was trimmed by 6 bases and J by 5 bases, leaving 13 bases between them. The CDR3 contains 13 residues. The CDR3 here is CASRGDLETEAFF. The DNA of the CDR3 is TGTGCCAGCAGGGGGGACCTAGAGACTGAAGCTTTCTTT.

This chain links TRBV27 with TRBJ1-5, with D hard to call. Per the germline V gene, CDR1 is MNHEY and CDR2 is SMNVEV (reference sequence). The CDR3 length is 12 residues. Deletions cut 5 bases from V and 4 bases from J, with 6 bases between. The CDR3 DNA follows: TGTGCCAGCAGTCCCTCTAATCAGCCCCAGCATTTT. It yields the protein CASSPSNQPQHF.

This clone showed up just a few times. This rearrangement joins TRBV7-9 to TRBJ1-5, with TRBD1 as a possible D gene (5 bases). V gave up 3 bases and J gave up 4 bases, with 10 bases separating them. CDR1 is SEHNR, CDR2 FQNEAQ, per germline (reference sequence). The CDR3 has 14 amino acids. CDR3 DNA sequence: TGTGCCAGCAGCTTCCGGGACGTTAATCAGCCCCAGCATTTT. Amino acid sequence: CASSFRDVNQPQHF.

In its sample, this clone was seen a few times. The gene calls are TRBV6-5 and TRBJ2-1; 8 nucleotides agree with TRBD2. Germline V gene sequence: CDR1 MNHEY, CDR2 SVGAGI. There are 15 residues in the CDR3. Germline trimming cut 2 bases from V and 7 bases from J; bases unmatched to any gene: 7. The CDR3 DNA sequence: TGTGCCAGCAGTTACGGGGTAGCGGGAAAGAATGAGCAGTTCTTC. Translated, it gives CASSYGVAGKNEQFF.

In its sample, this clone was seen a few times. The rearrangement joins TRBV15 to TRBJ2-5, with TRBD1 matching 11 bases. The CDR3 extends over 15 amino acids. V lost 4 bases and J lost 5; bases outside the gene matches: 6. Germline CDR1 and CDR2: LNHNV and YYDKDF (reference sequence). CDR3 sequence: CATSIPGQGDETQYF. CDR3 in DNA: TGTGCCACCAGCATACCGGGACAGGGGGATGAGACCCAGTACTTC.

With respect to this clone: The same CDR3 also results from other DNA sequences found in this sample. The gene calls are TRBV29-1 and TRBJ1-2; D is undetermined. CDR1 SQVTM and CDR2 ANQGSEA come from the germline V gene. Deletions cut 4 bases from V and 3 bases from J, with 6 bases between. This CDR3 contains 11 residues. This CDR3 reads CSVGGYYGYTF. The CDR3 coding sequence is TGCAGCGTTGGAGGGTACTATGGCTACACCTTC.

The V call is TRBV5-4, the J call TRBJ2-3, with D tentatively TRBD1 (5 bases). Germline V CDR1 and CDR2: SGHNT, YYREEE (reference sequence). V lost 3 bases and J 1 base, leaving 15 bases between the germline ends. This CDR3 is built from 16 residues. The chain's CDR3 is CASSSSGRQRTDTQYF. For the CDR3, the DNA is TGTGCCAGCAGCTCGAGTGGACGACAGCGCACAGATACGCAGTATTTT.

The CDR3 DNA sequence: TGTGCCAGCAGTTCTCTGGGGGCCAACGTCCTGACTTTC. Translated, it gives CASSSLGANVLTF. The chain uses TRBV27 and TRBJ2-6; unclear D gene. This CDR3 is built from 13 residues. Looked up from germline, CDR1 is MNHEY and CDR2 is SMNVEV (reference sequence). Trimming pared 4 bases from V and 4 bases from J, leaving 5 bases between.

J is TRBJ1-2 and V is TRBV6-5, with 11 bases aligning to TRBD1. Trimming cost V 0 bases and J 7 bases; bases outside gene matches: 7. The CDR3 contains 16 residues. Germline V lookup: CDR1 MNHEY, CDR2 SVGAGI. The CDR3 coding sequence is TGTGCCAGCAGTTACTCTTATGGACAGGGGGCGATTGGCTACACCTTC. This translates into CASSYSYGQGAIGYTF.

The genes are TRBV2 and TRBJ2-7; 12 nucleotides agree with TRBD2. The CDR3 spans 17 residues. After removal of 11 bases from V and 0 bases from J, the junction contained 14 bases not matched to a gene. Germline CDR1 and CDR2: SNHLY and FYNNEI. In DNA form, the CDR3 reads TGTGCCTCGGACGGACTAGCGGGACCCCAAAGCTCCTACGAGCAGTACTTC. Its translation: CASDGLAGPQSSYEQYF.

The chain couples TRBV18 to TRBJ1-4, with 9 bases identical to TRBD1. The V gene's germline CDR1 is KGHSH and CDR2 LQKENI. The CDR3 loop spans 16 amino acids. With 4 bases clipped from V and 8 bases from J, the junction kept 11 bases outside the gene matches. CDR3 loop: CASSRLWTGVLEKLFF. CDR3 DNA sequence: TGTGCCAGCTCACGATTATGGACAGGGGTGTTGGAAAAACTGTTTTTT.

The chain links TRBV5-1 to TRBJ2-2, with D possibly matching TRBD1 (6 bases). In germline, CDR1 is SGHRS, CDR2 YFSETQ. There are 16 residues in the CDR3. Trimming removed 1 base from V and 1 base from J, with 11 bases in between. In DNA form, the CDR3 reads TGCGCCAGCAGCTTGTCGGACAGCCTGAACACCGGGGAGCTGTTTTTT. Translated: CASSLSDSLNTGELFF.

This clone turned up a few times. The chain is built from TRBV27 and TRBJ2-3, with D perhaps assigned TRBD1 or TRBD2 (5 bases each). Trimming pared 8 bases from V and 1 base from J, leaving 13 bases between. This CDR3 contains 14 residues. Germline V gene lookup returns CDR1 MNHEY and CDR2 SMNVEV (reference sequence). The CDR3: CASARVGGTDTQYF. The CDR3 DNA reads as TGTGCCAGCGCGCGGGTAGGGGGCACAGATACGCAGTATTTT.

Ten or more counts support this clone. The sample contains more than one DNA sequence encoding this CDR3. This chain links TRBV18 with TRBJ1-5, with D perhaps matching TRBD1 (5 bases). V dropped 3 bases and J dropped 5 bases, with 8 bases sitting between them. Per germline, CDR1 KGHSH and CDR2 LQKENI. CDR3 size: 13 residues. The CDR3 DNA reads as TGTGCCAGCTCACCCAGGGCTGATCAGCCCCAGCATTTT. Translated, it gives CASSPRADQPQHF.

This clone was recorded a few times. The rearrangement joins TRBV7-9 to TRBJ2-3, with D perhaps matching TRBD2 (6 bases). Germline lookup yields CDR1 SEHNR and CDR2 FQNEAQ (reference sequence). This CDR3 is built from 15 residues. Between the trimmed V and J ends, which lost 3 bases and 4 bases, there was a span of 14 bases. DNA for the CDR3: TGTGCCAGCAGCTTTGCTAGCGTGCCCTCAGATACGCAGTATTTT. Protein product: CASSFASVPSDTQYF.

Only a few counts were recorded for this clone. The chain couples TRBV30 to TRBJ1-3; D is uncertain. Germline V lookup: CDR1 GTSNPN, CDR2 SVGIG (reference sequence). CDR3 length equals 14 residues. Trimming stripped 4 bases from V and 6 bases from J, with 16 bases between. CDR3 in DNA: TGTGCCTGGAATAAGAGTCCCATTATAAACACCATATATTTT. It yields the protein CAWNKSPIINTIYF.

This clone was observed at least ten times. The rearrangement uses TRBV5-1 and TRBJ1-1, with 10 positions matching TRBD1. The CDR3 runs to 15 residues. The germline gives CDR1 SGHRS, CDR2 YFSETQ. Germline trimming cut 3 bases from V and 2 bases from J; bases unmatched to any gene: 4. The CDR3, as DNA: TGCGCCAGCAGCTGGGGGACAGGGGCCAACACTGAAGCTTTCTTT. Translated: CASSWGTGANTEAFF.

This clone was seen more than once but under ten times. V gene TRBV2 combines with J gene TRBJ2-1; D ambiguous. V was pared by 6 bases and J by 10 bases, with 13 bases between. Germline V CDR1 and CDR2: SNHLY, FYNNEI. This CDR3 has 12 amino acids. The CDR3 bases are TGTGCCAGCAGGCCAGACGGCCCCGAGCAGTTCTTC. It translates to CASRPDGPEQFF. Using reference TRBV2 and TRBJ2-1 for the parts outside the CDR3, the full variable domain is EPEVTQTPSHQVTQMGQEVILRCVPISNHLYFYWYRQILGQKVEFLVSFYNNEISEKSEIFDDQFSVERPDGSNFTLKIRSTKLEDSAMYFCASRPDGPEQFFGPGTRLTVL.